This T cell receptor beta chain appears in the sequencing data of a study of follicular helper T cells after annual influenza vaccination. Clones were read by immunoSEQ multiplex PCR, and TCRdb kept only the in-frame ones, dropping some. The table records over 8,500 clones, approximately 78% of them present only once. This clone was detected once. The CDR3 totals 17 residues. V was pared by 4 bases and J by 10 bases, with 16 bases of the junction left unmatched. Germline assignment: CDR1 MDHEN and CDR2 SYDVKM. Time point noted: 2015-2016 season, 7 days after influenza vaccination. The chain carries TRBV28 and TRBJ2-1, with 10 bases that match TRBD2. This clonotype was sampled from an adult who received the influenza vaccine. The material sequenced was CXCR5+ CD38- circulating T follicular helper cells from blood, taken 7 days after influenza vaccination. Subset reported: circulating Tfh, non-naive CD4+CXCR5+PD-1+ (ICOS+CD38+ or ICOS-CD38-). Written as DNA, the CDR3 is TGTGCCAGCAGTTCTCCGAAGCGGGGGGGCAATACTGCAGAGCAGTTCTTC. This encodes CASSSPKRGGNTAEQFF.